The present entry profiles one TCR beta chain with its context. The antigen remains unidentified. Controls had normal endoscopy and no IBD diagnosis within a year. The data originate from a study of pediatric ulcerative colitis. Points from the study as a whole: All ulcerative colitis patients, but no controls, carried a couple of rectal clonotypes. In rectum, acute severe colitis had expanded clones and less diversity.

Germline V gene lookup returns CDR1 MRHNA and CDR2 SNTAGT. The CDR3 contains 15 residues. The V end lost 2 bases, the J end lost 0 bases, and 9 bases lay between the germline ends. The assay was immunoSEQ multiplex PCR, and TCRdb's table has in-frame clones only and misses some. This table has 55,000 to 70,000 clones, 87% appearing once. The sequence derives from a boy aged 5-17 years who was a control in a study of pediatric ulcerative colitis. The sequenced sample was blood. The V gene is TRBV6-4, the J gene TRBJ2-3, with no clear D. The DNA for the CDR3 is TGTGCCAGCAGTGACGGTGTGACTAGCACAGATACGCAGTATTTT. Encoded protein: CASSDGVTSTDTQYF.